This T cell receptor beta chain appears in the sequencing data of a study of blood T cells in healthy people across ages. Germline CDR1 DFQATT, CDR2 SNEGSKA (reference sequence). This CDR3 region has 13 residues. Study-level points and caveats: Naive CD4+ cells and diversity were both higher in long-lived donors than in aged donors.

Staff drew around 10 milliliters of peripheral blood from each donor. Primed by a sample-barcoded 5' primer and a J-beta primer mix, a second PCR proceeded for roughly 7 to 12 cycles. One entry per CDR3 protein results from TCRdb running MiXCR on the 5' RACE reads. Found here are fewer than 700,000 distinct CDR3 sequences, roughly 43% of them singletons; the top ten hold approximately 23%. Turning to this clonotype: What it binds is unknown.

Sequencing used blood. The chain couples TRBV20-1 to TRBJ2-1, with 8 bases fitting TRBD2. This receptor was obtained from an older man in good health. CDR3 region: CSGGVVAYNEQFF. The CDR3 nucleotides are TGCAGCGGGGGGGTAGTAGCTTACAATGAGCAGTTCTTC.